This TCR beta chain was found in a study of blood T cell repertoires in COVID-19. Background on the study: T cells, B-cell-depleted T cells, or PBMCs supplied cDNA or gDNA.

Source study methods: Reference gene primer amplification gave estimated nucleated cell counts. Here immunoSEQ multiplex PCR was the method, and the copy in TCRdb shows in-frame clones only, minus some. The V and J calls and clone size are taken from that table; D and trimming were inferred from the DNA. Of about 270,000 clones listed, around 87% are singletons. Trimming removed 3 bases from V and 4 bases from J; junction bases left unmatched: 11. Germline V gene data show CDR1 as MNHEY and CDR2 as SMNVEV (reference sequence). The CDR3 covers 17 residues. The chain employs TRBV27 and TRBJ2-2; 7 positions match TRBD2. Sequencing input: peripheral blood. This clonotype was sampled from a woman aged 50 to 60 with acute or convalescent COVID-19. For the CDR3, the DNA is TGTGCCAGCAGTTTCGTCCCTCGACTAGCTGGCACCGGGGAGCTGTTTTTT. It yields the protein CASSFVPRLAGTGELFF.